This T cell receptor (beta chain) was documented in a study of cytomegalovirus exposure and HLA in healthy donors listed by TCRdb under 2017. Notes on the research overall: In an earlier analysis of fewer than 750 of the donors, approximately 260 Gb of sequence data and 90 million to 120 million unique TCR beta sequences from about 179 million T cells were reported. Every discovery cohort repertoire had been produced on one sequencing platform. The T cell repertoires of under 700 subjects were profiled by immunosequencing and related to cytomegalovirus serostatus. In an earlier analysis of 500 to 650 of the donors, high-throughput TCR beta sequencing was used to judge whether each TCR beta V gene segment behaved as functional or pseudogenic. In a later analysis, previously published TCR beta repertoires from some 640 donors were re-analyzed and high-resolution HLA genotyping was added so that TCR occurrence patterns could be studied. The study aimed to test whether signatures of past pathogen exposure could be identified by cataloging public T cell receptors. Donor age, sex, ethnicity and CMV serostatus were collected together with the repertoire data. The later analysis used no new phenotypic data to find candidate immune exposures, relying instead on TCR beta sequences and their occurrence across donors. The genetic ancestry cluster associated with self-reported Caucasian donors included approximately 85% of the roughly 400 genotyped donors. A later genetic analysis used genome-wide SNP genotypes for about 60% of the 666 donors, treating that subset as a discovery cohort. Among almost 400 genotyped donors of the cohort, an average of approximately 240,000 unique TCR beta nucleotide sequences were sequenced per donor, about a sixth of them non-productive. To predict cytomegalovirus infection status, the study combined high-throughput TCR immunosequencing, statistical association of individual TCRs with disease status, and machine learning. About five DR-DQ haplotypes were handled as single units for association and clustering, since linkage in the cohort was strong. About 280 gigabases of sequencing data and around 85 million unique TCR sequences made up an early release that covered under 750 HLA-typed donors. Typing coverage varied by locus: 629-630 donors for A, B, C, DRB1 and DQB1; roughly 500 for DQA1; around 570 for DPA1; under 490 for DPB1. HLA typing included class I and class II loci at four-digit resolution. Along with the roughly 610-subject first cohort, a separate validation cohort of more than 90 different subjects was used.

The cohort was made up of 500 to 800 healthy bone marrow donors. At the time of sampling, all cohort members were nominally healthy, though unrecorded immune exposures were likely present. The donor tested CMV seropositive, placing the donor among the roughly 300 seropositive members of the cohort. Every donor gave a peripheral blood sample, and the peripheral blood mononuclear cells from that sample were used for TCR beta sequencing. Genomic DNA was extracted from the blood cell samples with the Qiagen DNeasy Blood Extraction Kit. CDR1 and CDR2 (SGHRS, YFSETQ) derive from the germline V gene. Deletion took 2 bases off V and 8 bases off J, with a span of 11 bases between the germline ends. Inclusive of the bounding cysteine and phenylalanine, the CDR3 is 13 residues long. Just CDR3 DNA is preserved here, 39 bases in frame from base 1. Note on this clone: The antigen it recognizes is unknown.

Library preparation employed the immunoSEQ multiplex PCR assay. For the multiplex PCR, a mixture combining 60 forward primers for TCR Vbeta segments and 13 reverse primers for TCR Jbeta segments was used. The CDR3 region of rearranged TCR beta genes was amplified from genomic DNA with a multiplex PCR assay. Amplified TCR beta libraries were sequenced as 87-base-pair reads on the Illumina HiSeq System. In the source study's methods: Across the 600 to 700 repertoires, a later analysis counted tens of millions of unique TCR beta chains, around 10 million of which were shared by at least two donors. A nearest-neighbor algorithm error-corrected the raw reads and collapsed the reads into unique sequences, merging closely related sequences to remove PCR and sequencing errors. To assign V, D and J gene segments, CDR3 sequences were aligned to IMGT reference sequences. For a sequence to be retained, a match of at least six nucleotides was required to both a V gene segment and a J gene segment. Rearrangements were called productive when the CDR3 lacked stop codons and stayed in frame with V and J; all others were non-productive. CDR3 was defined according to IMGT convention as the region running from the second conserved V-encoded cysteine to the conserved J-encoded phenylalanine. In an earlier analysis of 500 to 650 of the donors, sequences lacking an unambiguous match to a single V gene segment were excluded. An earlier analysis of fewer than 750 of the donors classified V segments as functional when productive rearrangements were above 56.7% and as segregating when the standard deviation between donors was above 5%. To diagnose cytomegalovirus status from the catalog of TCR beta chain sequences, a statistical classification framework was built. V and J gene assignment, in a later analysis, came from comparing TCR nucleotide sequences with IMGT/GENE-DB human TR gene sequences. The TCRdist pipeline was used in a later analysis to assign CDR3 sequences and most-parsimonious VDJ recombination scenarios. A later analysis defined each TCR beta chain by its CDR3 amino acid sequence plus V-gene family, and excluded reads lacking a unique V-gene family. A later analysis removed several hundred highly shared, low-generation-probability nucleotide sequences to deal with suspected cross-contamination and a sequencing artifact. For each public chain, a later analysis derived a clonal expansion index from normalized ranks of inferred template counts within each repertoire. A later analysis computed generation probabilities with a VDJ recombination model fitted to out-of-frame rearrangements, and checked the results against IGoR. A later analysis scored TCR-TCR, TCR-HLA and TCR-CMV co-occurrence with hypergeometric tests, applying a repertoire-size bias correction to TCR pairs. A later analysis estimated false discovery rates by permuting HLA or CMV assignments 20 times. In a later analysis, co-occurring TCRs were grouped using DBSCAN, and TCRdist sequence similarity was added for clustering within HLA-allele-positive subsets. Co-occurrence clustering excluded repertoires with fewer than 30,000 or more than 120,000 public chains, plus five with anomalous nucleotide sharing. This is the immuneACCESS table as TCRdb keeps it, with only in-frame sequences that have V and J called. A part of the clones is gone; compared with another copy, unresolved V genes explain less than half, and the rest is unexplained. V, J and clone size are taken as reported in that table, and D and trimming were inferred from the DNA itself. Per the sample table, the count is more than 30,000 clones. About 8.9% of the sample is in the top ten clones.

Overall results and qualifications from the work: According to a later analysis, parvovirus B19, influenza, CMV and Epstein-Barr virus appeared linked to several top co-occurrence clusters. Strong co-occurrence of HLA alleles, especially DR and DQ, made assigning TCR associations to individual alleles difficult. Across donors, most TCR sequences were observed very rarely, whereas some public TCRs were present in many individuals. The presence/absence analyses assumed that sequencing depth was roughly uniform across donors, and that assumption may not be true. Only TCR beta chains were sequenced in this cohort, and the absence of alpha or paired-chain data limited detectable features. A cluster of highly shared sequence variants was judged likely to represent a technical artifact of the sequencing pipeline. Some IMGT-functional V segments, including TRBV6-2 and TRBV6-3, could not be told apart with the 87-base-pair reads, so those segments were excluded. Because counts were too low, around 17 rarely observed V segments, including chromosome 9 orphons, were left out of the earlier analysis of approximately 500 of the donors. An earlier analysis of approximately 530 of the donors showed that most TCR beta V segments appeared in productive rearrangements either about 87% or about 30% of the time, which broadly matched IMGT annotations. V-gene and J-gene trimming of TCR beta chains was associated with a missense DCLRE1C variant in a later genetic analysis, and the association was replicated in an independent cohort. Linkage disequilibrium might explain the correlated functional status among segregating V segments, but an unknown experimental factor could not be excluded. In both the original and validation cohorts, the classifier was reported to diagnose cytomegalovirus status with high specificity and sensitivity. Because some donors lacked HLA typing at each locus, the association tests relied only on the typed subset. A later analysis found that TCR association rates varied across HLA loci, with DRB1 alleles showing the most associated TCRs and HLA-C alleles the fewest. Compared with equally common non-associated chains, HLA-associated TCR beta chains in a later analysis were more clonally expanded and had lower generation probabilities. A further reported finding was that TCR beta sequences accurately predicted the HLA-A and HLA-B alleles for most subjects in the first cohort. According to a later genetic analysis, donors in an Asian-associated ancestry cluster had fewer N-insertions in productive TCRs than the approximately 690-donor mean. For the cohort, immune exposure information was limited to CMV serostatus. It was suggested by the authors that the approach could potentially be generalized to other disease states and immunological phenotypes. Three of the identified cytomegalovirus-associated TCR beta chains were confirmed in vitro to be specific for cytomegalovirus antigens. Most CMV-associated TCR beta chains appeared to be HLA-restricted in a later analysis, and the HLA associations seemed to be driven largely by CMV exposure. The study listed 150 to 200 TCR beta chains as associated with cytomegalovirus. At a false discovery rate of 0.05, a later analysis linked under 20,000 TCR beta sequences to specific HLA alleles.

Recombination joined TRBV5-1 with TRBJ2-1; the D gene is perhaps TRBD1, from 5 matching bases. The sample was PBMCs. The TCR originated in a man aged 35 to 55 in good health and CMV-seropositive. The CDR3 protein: CASSFPGSDEQFF. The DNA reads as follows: TGCGCCAGCAGCTTCCCAGGGTCCGATGAGCAGTTCTTC.